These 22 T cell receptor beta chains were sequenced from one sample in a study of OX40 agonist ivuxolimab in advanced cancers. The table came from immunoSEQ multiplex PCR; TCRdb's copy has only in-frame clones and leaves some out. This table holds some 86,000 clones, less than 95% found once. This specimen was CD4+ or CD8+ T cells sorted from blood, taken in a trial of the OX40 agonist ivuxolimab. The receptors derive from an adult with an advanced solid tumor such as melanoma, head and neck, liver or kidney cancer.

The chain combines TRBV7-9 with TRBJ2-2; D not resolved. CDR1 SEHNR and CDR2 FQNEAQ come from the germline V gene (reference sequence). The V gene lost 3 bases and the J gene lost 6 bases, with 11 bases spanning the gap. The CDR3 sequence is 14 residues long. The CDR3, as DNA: TGTGCCAGCAGCTTTCTGGGGTCCGCCGGGGAGCTGTTTTTT. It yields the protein CASSFLGSAGELFF.

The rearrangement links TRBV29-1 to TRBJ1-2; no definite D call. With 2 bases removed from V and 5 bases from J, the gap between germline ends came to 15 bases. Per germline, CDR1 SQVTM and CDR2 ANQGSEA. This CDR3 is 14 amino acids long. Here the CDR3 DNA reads TGCAGCGTTGAACTAGACTCCATCGGGTATGGCTACACCTTC. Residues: CSVELDSIGYGYTF.

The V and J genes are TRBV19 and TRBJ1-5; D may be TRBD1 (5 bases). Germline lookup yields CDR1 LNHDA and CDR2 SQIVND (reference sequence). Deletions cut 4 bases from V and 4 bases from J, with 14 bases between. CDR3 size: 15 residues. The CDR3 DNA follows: TGTGCCAGTAGTAGCCGGGACGGCAGGAATCAGCCCCAGCATTTT. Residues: CASSSRDGRNQPQHF.

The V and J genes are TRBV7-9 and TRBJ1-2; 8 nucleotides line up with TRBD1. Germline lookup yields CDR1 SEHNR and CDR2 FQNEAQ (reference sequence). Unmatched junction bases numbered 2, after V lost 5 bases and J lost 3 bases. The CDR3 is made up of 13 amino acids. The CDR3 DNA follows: TGTGCCAGCAGCAAGGGACAGGACTATGGCTACACCTTC. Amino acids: CASSKGQDYGYTF.

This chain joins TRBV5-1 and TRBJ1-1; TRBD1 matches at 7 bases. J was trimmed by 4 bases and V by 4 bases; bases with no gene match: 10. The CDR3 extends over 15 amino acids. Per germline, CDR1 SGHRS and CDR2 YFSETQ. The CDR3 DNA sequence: TGCGCCAGCAGCGAGGGACAGTTCACCGGCACTGAAGCTTTCTTT. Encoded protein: CASSEGQFTGTEAFF.

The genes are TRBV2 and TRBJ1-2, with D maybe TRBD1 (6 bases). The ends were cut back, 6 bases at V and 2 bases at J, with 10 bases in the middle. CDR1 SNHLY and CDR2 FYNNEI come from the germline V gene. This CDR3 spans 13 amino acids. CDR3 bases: TGTGCCAGCAGCGCACAGGGAAACTATGGCTACACCTTC. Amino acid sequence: CASSAQGNYGYTF.

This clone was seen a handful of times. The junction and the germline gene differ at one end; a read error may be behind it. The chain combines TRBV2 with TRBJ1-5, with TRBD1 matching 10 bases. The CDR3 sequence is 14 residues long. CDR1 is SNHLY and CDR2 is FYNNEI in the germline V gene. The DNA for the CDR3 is TGTGCCAGCTCCCTGACAGGGGGCAACCAGCCCCAGCATTTT. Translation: CASSLTGGNQPQHF.

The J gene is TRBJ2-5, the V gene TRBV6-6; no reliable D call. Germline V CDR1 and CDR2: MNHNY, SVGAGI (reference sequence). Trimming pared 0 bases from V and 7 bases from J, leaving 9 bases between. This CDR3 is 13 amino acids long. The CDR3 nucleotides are TGTGCCAGCAGTTACTCGCCTATCGGGACCCAGTACTTC. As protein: CASSYSPIGTQYF.

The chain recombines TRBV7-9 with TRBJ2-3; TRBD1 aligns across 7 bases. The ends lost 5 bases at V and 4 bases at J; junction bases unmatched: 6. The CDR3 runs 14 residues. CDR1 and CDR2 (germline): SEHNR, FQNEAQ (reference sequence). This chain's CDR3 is CASSHDRESDTQYF. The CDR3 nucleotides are TGTGCCAGCAGCCACGACAGGGAGTCAGATACGCAGTATTTT.

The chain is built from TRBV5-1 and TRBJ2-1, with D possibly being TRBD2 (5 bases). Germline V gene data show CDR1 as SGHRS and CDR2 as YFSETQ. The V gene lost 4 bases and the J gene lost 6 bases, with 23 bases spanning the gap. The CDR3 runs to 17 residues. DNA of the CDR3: TGCGCCAGCAGCAAGGTCATACGGGGTGGCTTGTGCAATGAGCAGTTCTTC. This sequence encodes CASSKVIRGGLCNEQFF.

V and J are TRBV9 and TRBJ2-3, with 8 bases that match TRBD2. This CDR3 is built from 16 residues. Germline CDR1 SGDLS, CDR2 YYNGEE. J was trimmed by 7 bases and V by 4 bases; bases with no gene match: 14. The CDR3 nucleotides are TGTGCCAGCAGCCCGCGAAGCGGGAGCGCCGGGTATACGCAGTATTTT. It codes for CASSPRSGSAGYTQYF. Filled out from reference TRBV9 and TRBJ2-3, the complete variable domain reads DSGVTQTPKHLITATGQRVTLRCSPRSGDLSVYWYQQSLDQGLQFLIQYYNGEERAKGNILERFSAQQFPDLHSELNLSSLELGDSALYFCASSPRSGSAGYTQYFGPGTRLTVL.

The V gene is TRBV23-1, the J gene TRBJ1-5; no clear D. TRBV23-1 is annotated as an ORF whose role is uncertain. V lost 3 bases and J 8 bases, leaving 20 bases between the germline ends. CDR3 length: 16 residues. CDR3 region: CASSHTPANYGEPQHF. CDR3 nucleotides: TGCGCCAGCAGTCATACCCCCGCGAATTATGGGGAGCCCCAGCATTTT.

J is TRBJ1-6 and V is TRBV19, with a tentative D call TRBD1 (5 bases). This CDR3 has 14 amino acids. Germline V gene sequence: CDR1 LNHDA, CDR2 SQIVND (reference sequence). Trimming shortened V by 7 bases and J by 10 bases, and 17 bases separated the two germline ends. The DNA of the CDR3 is TGTGCCAGTACTCGAGGGACCGAAAGCTCACCCCTCCACTTT. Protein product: CASTRGTESSPLHF.

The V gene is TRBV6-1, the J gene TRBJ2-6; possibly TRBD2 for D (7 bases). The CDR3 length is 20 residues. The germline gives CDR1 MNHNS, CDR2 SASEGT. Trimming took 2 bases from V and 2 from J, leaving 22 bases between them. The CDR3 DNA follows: TGTGCCAGCAGTGAATCCGCGGGGGCTAGTGGGCCCCCTGGGGCCAACGTCCTGACTTTC. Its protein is CASSESAGASGPPGANVLTF.

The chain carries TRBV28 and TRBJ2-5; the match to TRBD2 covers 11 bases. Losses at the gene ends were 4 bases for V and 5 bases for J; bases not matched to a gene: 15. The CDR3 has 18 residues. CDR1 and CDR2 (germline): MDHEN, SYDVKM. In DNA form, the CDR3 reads TGTGCCAGCAGTTCCCCGTTGGGTAGCGGGGGGGCCCGGGAGACCCAGTACTTC. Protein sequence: CASSSPLGSGGARETQYF.

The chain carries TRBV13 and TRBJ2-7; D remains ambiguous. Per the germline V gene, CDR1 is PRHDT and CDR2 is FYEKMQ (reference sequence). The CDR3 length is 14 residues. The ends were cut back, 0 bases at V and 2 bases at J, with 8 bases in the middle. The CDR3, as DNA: TGTGCCAGCAGCTTAGGCTTACCTCCCTACGAGCAGTACTTC. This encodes CASSLGLPPYEQYF.

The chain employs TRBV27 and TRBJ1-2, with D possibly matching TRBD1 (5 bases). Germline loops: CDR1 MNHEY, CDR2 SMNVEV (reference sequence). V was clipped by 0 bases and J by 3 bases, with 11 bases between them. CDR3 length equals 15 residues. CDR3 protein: CASSLSGGRDYGYTF. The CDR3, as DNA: TGTGCCAGCAGTTTATCGGGGGGTAGGGACTATGGCTACACCTTC.

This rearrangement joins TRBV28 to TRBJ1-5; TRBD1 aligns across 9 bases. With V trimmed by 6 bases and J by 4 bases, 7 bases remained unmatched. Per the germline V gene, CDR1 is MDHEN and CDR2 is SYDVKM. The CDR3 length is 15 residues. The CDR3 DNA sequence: TGTGCCAGCAGCGGAACCGGGACAGGGAATCAGCCCCAGCATTTT. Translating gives CASSGTGTGNQPQHF.

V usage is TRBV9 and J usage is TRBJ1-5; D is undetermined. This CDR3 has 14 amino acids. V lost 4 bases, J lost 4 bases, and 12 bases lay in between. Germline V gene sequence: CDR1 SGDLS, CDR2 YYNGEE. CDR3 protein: CASSPYGINQPQHF. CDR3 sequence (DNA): TGTGCCAGCAGCCCCTATGGGATTAATCAGCCCCAGCATTTT. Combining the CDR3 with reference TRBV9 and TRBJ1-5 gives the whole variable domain DSGVTQTPKHLITATGQRVTLRCSPRSGDLSVYWYQQSLDQGLQFLIQYYNGEERAKGNILERFSAQQFPDLHSELNLSSLELGDSALYFCASSPYGINQPQHFGDGTRLSIL.

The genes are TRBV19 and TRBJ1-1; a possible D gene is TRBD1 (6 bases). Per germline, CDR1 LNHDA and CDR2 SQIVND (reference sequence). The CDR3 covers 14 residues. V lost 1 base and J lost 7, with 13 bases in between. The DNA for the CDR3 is TGTGCCAGTAGTATAGGCCGGGGACAAATTGAAGCTTTCTTT. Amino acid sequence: CASSIGRGQIEAFF. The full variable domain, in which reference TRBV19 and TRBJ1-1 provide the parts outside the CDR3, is DGGITQSPKYLFRKEGQNVTLSCEQNLNHDAMYWYRQDPGQGLRLIYYSQIVNDFQKGDIAEGYSVSREKKESFPLTVTSAQKNPTAFYLCASSIGRGQIEAFFGQGTRLTVV.

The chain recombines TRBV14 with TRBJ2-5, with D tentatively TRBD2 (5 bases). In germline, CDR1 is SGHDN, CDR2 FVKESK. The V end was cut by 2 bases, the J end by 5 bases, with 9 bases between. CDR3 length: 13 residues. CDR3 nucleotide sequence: TGTGCCAGCAGCCAAAACGGCGGGGAGACCCAGTACTTC. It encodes CASSQNGGETQYF.

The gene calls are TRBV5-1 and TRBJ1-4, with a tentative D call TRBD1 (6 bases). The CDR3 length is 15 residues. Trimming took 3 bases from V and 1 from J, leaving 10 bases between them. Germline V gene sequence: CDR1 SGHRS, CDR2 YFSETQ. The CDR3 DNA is TGCGCCAGCAGCTGGGACACGGGAACTAATGAAAAACTGTTTTTT. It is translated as CASSWDTGTNEKLFF.